Detailed here is one TCR beta chain. Its specificity is not known. A much larger clonotype is one base distant, so this may be a read error. This CDR3 comprises 14 residues. Germline loops: CDR1 SGHTA, CDR2 FQGNSA. The data stem from a study of T cell repertoires in cytomegalovirus infection. Study overall: Matching HLA type, along with CMV infection, was indicated by public TCR beta signatures.

TCRdb reprocessed the reads via MiXCR and lists one record per CDR3 protein. This table holds over 300,000 distinct CDR3 sequences, about 17% found once. General study points: Ex vivo responses were dominated by HLA-C-restricted CMV-specific TCR beta clonotypes. The cumulative frequency of public TCR beta families distinguished individuals who carried CMV together with the relevant HLA.

The genes are TRBV7-2 and TRBJ1-4; D gene unclear. This clonotype was sampled from a human donor in good health (CMV status not recorded). Some clones in this sample may be carry-over from other donors' samples. Sequencing used PBMCs. The CDR3 reads CASSLASINEKLYF. CDR3 sequence (DNA): TGTGCCAGCAGCTTAGCCAGCATTAATGAAAAACTGTATTTT.